The clone carrying this T cell receptor (beta chain) was seen more than once but under ten times. What it binds is not known. This entry comes from a study of identical twins. General study findings and limits: The study found that models underestimated out-of-frame TCR alpha sharing in monozygotic twins. Twins showed weaker excess sharing in their beta out-of-frame sequences.

This CDR3 spans 13 amino acids. Germline loops: CDR1 ENHRY, CDR2 SYGVKD. V was shortened by 3 bases and J by 9 bases, with 12 bases between the two germline ends. A single record per CDR3 protein comes from TCRdb applying MiXCR to the 5' RACE reads. The table shows 450,000 to 500,000 distinct CDR3 sequences, with 13% to 15% occurring only once. These records were also assigned to another study, of yellow fever vaccine responses in identical twins.

The source is a young woman in good health. The chain combines TRBV10-3 with TRBJ2-1; perhaps TRBD2 as D (5 bases). The sequenced sample consisted of CD4+ T cells sorted from blood. This chain's CDR3 is CAISEGGRAEQFF. CDR3 sequence (DNA): TGTGCCATCAGTGAAGGAGGTAGGGCTGAGCAGTTCTTC.